This T cell receptor (beta chain) was sequenced in a study of blood T cells in healthy people across ages. A sample-barcoded 5' primer and a J-beta primer mix were used in a second PCR of roughly 7 to 11 cycles. In TCRdb, the 5' RACE reads were re-called with MiXCR into one record per CDR3 protein. Here the sample spans about 800,000 distinct CDR3 sequences, 20% to 25% being singletons. Germline values: CDR1 ENHRY, CDR2 SYGVKD. CDR3 length equals 14 residues. V lost 0 bases to trimming and J lost 5 bases, with 10 bases between them. These data were also filed under a second study, of T cells of mothers and their children. That publication notes: Material was donated by three healthy Caucasian mothers and their six children. From each mother came over 10 million TCR beta CDR3 reads, and from each child came 3 million to 3.5 million.

This rearrangement joins TRBV10-3 to TRBJ2-5; the D call may be TRBD1 or TRBD2 (5 bases each). The sample consisted of blood. The source of this sequence is a boy between 5 and 17 years old in good health. CDR3 DNA sequence: TGTGCCATCAGTGAGTCTGGGACGGAGGAGACCCAGTACTTC. Encoded protein: CAISESGTEETQYF.